These 3 T cell receptor beta chains were sequenced from one sample in a study of blood T cell repertoires in COVID-19. Libraries were prepared by immunoSEQ multiplex PCR; TCRdb keeps only in-frame clonotypes and omits some of them. The sample consists of around 140,000 clones, roughly four fifths of them appearing once. Sample: peripheral blood. These TCRs come from a woman in her fifties or sixties with acute or convalescent COVID-19.

The rearrangement joins TRBV7-9 to TRBJ1-6; D uncertain. CDR3 length: 14 amino acids. Germline CDR1 reads SEHNR; CDR2 reads FQNEAQ (reference sequence). Trimming stripped 1 base from V and 10 bases from J, with 11 bases between. In DNA, the CDR3 is TGTGCCAGCAGCTTAGGCGGCCAAAGGTCACCCCTCCACTTT. It is translated as CASSLGGQRSPLHF.

This clone was recorded only once. The chain couples TRBV7-2 to TRBJ2-3, with a possible D match to TRBD1 (6 bases). Germline assignment: CDR1 SGHTA and CDR2 FQGNSA. Trimming pared 4 bases from V and 4 bases from J, leaving 12 bases between. This CDR3 has 14 amino acids. The CDR3: CASSYTRGADTQYF. The CDR3, as DNA: TGTGCCAGCAGCTACACCAGGGGCGCAGATACGCAGTATTTT.

The chain carries TRBV11-3 and TRBJ1-3; D may be TRBD1 (6 bases). Trimming stripped 1 base from V and 6 bases from J, with 16 bases between. The CDR3 totals 16 residues. The germline V gene encodes CDR1 SGHNT and CDR2 YENEEA. In DNA, the CDR3 is TGTGCCAGCAGCTTAGTGTCTGGGGGCGCGGAAAACACCATATATTTT. Protein: CASSLVSGGAENTIYF.